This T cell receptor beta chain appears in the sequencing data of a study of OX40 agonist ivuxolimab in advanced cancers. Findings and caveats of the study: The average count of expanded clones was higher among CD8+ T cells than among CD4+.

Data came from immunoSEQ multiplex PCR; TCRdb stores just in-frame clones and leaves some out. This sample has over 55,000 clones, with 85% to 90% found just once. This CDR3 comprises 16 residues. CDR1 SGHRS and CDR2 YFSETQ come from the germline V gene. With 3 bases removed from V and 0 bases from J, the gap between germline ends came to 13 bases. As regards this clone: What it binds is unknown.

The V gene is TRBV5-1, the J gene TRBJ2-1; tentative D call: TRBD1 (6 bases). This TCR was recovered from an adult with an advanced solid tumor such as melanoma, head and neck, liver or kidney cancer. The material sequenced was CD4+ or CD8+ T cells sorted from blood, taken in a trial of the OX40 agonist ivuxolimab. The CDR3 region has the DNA TGCGCCAGCAGCTACGACACAGGGAGCTCCTACAATGAGCAGTTCTTC. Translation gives CASSYDTGSSYNEQFF.